These 26 T cell receptor beta chains were all obtained from the same sample, sequenced in a study of blood T cells in healthy people across ages. It was with a sample-barcoded 5' primer and a J-beta primer mix that a second PCR of roughly 7 to 12 cycles was run. MiXCR, applied by TCRdb to the 5' RACE reads, yields one record per CDR3 protein. The sample yields roughly 1,100,000 distinct CDR3 sequences, almost 25% seen once. The data were also submitted as part of a second study, on T cells of mothers and their children.

Source material: blood. The receptors were gathered from a girl under 10 years old in good health.

The chain carries TRBV29-1 and TRBJ2-1, with a tentative D call TRBD1 (5 bases). V was trimmed by 2 bases and J by 5 bases, leaving 10 bases between them. CDR3 length equals 13 residues. CDR1 is SQVTM and CDR2 is ANQGSEA in the germline V gene. CDR3 in DNA: TGCAGCGTTGAACAGGGTCCAGACAATGAGCAGTTCTTC. Translated, it gives CSVEQGPDNEQFF.

V usage is TRBV13 and J usage is TRBJ2-3; perhaps D is TRBD1 or TRBD2 (5 bases each). The CDR3 is 15 amino acids. Germline loops: CDR1 PRHDT, CDR2 FYEKMQ (reference sequence). V was shortened by 2 bases and J by 2 bases, with 11 bases between the two germline ends. The CDR3: CASSLIVGDTDTQYF. The CDR3, as DNA: TGTGCCAGCAGCTTAATTGTGGGGGACACAGATACGCAGTATTTT.

This clonotype came up a few times. V is TRBV7-9 and J is TRBJ2-1, with no clear D. The CDR3 consists of 14 residues. CDR1 and CDR2 from the germline V gene are SEHNR and FQNEAQ (reference sequence). With 3 bases removed from V and 8 bases from J, the gap between germline ends came to 14 bases. CDR3 coding DNA: TGTGCCAGCAGCTTCGGAATCATAAACGATGAGCAGTTCTTC. It specifies CASSFGIINDEQFF.

CDR3 loop: CASNFPGANVLTF. The DNA of the CDR3 is TGTGCCAGCAATTTTCCCGGGGCCAACGTCCTGACTTTC. V is TRBV7-9 and J is TRBJ2-6; no definite D call. Germline V gene sequence: CDR1 SEHNR, CDR2 FQNEAQ (reference sequence). Trimming took 7 bases from V and 4 from J, leaving 8 bases between them. CDR3 length: 13 residues.

The V call is TRBV24-1, the J call TRBJ2-5; possible D gene TRBD2, 5 bases. The DNA end is more similar to TRBJ2-1, so the J call may be wrong. Germline assignment: CDR1 KGHDR and CDR2 SFDVKD. The length of the CDR3 is 17 residues. This CDR3 is CATSDLEGGGTYNEQFF. In DNA, the CDR3 is TGTGCCACCAGTGATTTGGAGGGTGGCGGTACCTACAATGAGCAGTTCTTC.

The chain joins TRBV14 to TRBJ2-5; unclear D gene. The assigned J gene may be wrong: the sequence end matches TRBJ2-1 better. Germline values: CDR1 SGHDN, CDR2 FVKESK. The CDR3 has 20 amino acids. CDR3 protein: CASSQDSVASPKWIYNEQFF. As DNA, the CDR3 is TGTGCCAGCAGCCAAGATTCCGTCGCAAGCCCTAAATGGATATACAATGAGCAGTTCTTC.

In regard to this clonotype: A junction end diverges from the germline sequence, so it may reflect a read error. The J gene is TRBJ2-7, the V gene TRBV3-1, with D perhaps TRBD2 (5 bases). The CDR3 length is 15 residues. CDR1 and CDR2 (germline): LGHDT, YNNKEL (reference sequence). The CDR3 loop reads CASSQVGELYYEKYF. As DNA, the CDR3 is TGTGCCAGCAGCCAAGTTGGGGAGCTATACTACGAGAAGTACTTC.

This clonotype was seen a handful of times. The V gene is TRBV6-2 or TRBV6-3, the J gene TRBJ2-3; 9 bases match TRBD2. CDR1 and CDR2 (germline): MNHEY, SVGEGT. The CDR3 is 17 residues long. J was trimmed by 3 bases and V by 0 bases; bases with no gene match: 7. The CDR3 sequence: CASSYSASGVSTDTQYF. CDR3 in DNA: TGTGCCAGCAGTTACTCGGCTAGCGGGGTTTCAACAGATACGCAGTATTTT.

This clonotype has only a few counts. The chain uses TRBV18 and TRBJ1-5; no firm D call. The CDR3 covers 14 residues. V shed 4 bases and J shed 2 bases, with 9 bases lying between them. The germline CDR1 and CDR2 sequences are KGHSH and LQKENI. CDR3 sequence (DNA): TGTGCCAGCTCACGGGTTTGGGGCAATCAGCCCCAGCATTTT. Translated: CASSRVWGNQPQHF.

The chain combines TRBV7-8 with TRBJ2-3; weak D call: TRBD1 (6 bases). CDR3 length: 12 residues. Germline loops: CDR1 SGHVS, CDR2 FQNEAQ. V was shortened by 5 bases and J by 7 bases, with 10 bases between the two germline ends. This CDR3 is CASSIGQHTQYF. The CDR3 nucleotides read TGTGCCAGCAGCATAGGACAGCATACGCAGTATTTT.

As to this clonotype: Compared with germline, one end of the junction differs, possibly owing to a read error. The V gene is TRBV6-2 or TRBV6-3, the J gene TRBJ2-7, with D perhaps matching TRBD1 (5 bases). CDR1 and CDR2 from the germline V gene are MNHEY and SVGEGT. This CDR3 has 18 amino acids. DNA for the CDR3: TGTGCCAGCACCCTCGAAGTGGGGCTTGGCCCTGGGCTTGGCGAGCAGCACTTC. Translating gives CASTLEVGLGPGLGEQHF.

This clonotype was counted a few times. This chain uses TRBV10-3 with TRBJ2-5, with D perhaps matching TRBD1 (6 bases). V lost 6 bases, J lost 0 bases, and 14 bases lay in between. Germline V gene data show CDR1 as ENHRY and CDR2 as SYGVKD. The CDR3 loop spans 15 amino acids. CDR3 protein: CAIRPGHQDQETQYF. CDR3 DNA sequence: TGTGCCATCAGGCCGGGACATCAAGACCAAGAGACCCAGTACTTC.

This chain uses TRBV5-1 with TRBJ2-1, with TRBD2 identical over 8 bases. The CDR3 extends over 15 amino acids. With V trimmed by 0 bases and J by 9 bases, 8 bases remained unmatched. Germline CDR1 reads SGHRS; CDR2 reads YFSETQ. Written as DNA, the CDR3 is TGCGCCAGCAGCTTGGCCGGGAGGGCCCTTGGTGAGCAGTTCTTC. Translation: CASSLAGRALGEQFF.

This clonotype was seen only a few times. This chain connects TRBV7-2 to TRBJ2-5; D is unclear. The J call may be mistaken, given a closer DNA end match to TRBJ2-7. The CDR3 has 14 residues. Germline V gives CDR1 SGHTA, CDR2 FQGNSA. The CDR3: CASSLGPYGDEQYF. The CDR3 DNA is TGTGCCAGCAGCTTAGGCCCCTATGGGGACGAGCAGTACTTC.

The V and J genes are TRBV9 and TRBJ2-2; D ambiguous. Trimming took 3 bases from V and 4 from J, leaving 13 bases between them. This CDR3 has 15 amino acids. Germline V gene sequence: CDR1 SGDLS, CDR2 YYNGEE. The CDR3 here is CASSGFRISTGELFF. In DNA, the CDR3 is TGTGCCAGCAGCGGCTTCCGGATTTCCACCGGGGAGCTGTTTTTT. The variable domain in full, with the rest retrieved from reference TRBV9 and TRBJ2-2, is DSGVTQTPKHLITATGQRVTLRCSPRSGDLSVYWYQQSLDQGLQFLIQYYNGEERAKGNILERFSAQQFPDLHSELNLSSLELGDSALYFCASSGFRISTGELFFGEGSRLTVL.

This clonotype was counted between two and nine times. The chain is built from TRBV12-3 or TRBV12-4 and TRBJ2-1; no clear D. The CDR3 is 13 amino acids. The V gene lost 7 bases and the J gene lost 9 bases, with 16 bases spanning the gap. Written as DNA, the CDR3 is TGTGCCAGCAACCTTAAACTATTGGGTGAGCAGTTCTTC. Protein: CASNLKLLGEQFF.

The rearrangement joins TRBV20-1 to TRBJ2-2; 7 bases line up with TRBD1. The J segment lost 6 bases and the V segment lost 1 base, leaving 5 bases of the junction unmatched. Germline loops: CDR1 DFQATT, CDR2 SNEGSKA (reference sequence). The CDR3 is 14 residues long. The CDR3 DNA reads as TGCAGTGCTAGAGTGACAGGGAAGCCCGGGGAGCTGTTTTTT. Translation: CSARVTGKPGELFF.

Points on this clonotype: Sequence at one end of the junction differs from germline and may be a read error. The CDR3 nucleotides read TGTGCCATCAGTGATTCAATGGAGGGGCAAGAGACCCAGTACTTC. Translating it yields CAISDSMEGQETQYF. This chain uses TRBV24-1 with TRBJ2-5; TRBD2 might be the D (6 bases). This CDR3 has 15 amino acids. CDR1 is KGHDR and CDR2 is SFDVKD in the germline V gene.

This clonotype was observed a few times. The chain carries TRBV7-9 and TRBJ2-5; TRBD2 aligns across 13 bases. Trimming cost V 10 bases and J 2 bases; bases outside gene matches: 4. The CDR3 covers 14 residues. Germline CDR1 is SEHNR and CDR2 is FQNEAQ (reference sequence). The CDR3 region is CATGGLAGQETQYF. In DNA, the CDR3 is TGTGCCACAGGGGGACTAGCGGGACAAGAGACCCAGTACTTC.

The chain has TRBV20-1 and TRBJ2-3, with D possibly matching TRBD2 (5 bases). Germline loops: CDR1 DFQATT, CDR2 SNEGSKA (reference sequence). This CDR3 has 16 residues. Between the trimmed V and J ends, which lost 2 bases and 0 bases, there was a span of 15 bases. CDR3 nucleotide sequence: TGCAGTGCTAGACCTAGCATATACCGGAGCACAGATACGCAGTATTTT. Protein: CSARPSIYRSTDTQYF.

This chain connects TRBV14 to TRBJ2-3; the D is unclear. CDR1 is SGHDN and CDR2 is FVKESK in the germline V gene. The CDR3 is 12 residues long. Trimming shortened V by 3 bases and J by 6 bases, and 7 bases separated the two germline ends. CDR3 sequence: CASSHAWDTQYF. CDR3 sequence (DNA): TGTGCCAGCAGCCATGCATGGGATACGCAGTATTTT.

The genes are TRBV11-2 and TRBJ2-1; 9 nucleotides line up with TRBD2. Trimming took 1 base from V and 4 from J; bases not matched to a gene: 2. CDR1 and CDR2 from the germline V gene are SGHAT and FQNNGV. The CDR3 spans 15 residues. The CDR3 sequence: CASSLASGEYNEQFF. The CDR3 DNA reads TGTGCCAGCAGCTTAGCTAGCGGGGAATACAATGAGCAGTTCTTC.

The chain is built from TRBV15 and TRBJ2-3; perhaps TRBD1 as D (6 bases). The germline CDR1 and CDR2 sequences are LNHNV and YYDKDF (reference sequence). V gave up 1 base and J gave up 5 bases, with 7 bases separating them. There are 13 residues in the CDR3. The CDR3 loop reads CATSRGQEDTQYF. The CDR3 region has the DNA TGTGCCACCAGCAGAGGACAGGAAGATACGCAGTATTTT.

This clonotype was detected a few times. The chain combines TRBV24-1 with TRBJ2-7; D unclear. The CDR3 covers 14 residues. Per germline, CDR1 KGHDR and CDR2 SFDVKD. V lost 3 bases, J lost 0 bases, and 8 bases lay in between. The CDR3 DNA follows: TGTGCCACCAGTGATGAAGGGAACTCCTACGAGCAGTACTTC. Amino acid sequence: CATSDEGNSYEQYF.

This clonotype was seen repeatedly, ten times or more. The CDR3 nucleotides are TGTGCCAGCAGTTCAACTTCCCAGGGAAACCCTATAGGGGAGCAGTACTTC. Its translation is CASSSTSQGNPIGEQYF. This chain uses TRBV28 with TRBJ2-7; D is perhaps TRBD1 (5 bases). V was trimmed by 4 bases and J by 7 bases, leaving 26 bases between them. This CDR3 is built from 17 residues. The V gene's germline CDR1 is MDHEN and CDR2 SYDVKM.

The chain employs TRBV20-1 and TRBJ2-3; D unresolved. The CDR3 contains 11 residues. CDR1 is DFQATT and CDR2 is SNEGSKA in the germline V gene (reference sequence). V dropped 5 bases and J dropped 5 bases, with 8 bases sitting between them. CDR3 region: CSAATGDTQYF. DNA of the CDR3: TGCAGTGCTGCAACCGGAGATACGCAGTATTTT.